What follows is one T cell receptor (beta chain) and its context. This sample is part of a study of blood T cell repertoires in COVID-19. Sequencing used immunoSEQ multiplex PCR; TCRdb keeps in-frame clones, though not all of them. Of about 380,000 clones in the sample, over 75% were seen once. Residents of about two dozen US areas, aged roughly 18 to 89 years, made up the participants. The CDR3 has 13 amino acids. Sequenced sample: PBMCs or T cells enriched from blood (not recorded which). This sequence joins TRBV21-1 and TRBJ1-6; whether TRBD1, the table's D call, matches the DNA was not checked. TRBV21-1 is annotated as a pseudogene. This receptor was identified in a man younger than 45 who had recovered from COVID-19. The CDR3 sequence: CASSGQDNSPLHF. CDR3 nucleotide sequence: TGTGCCAGCAGCGGACAGGATAATTCACCCCTCCACTTT.